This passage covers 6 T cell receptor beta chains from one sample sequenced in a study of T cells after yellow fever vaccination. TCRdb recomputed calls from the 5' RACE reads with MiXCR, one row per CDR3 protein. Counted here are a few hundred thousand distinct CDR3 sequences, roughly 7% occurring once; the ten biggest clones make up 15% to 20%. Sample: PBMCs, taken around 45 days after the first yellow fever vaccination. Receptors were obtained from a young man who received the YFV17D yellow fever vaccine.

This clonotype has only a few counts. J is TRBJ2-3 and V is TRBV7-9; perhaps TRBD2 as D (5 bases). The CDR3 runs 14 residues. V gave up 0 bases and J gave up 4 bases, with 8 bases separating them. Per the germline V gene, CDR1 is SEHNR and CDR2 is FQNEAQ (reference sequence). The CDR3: CASSLAPLADTQYF. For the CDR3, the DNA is TGTGCCAGCAGCTTAGCTCCACTAGCAGATACGCAGTATTTT.

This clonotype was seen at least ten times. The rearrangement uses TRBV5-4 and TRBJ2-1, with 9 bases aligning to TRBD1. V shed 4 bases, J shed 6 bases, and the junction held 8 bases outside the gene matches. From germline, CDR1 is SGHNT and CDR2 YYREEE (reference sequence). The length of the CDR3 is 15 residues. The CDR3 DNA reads TGTGCCAGCAGCCAAAAGGACAGGGGAGGCAATGAGCAGTTCTTC. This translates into CASSQKDRGGNEQFF.

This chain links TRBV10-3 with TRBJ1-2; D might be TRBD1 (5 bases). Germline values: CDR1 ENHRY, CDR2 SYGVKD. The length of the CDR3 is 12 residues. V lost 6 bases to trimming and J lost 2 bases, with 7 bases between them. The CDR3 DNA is TGTGCCATCAGCCGGGACAACTATGGCTACACCTTC. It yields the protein CAISRDNYGYTF.

This chain's CDR3 is CASSSQSLFGQYV. The CDR3 DNA sequence: TGTGCCAGCAGCTCTCAGTCCTTGTTCGGGCAGTACGTC. V usage is TRBV5-4 and J usage is TRBJ2-7; D remains unclear. Per the germline V gene, CDR1 is SGHNT and CDR2 is YYREEE (reference sequence). The CDR3 has 13 residues. Deletions cut 3 bases from V and 9 bases from J, with 16 bases between.

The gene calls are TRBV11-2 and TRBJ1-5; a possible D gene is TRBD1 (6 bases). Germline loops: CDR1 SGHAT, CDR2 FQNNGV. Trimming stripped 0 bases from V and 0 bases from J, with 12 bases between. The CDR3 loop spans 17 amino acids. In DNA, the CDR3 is TGTGCCAGCAGCTTAGAACCTAGGGACATTAGCAATCAGCCCCAGCATTTT. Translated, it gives CASSLEPRDISNQPQHF.

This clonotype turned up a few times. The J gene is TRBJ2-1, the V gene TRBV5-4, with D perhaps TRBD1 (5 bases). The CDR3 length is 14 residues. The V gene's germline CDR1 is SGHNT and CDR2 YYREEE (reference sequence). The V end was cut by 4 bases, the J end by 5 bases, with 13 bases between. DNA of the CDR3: TGTGCCAGCAGCCCAGATACAGGAAACAATGAGCAGTTCTTC. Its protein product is CASSPDTGNNEQFF.